A single sample gave rise to the 17 T cell receptor beta chains below, sequenced in a study of T cells of healthy individuals. TCRdb re-called the 5' RACE reads with MiXCR, one entry per CDR3 protein. Of tens of thousands of distinct CDR3 sequences listed, about 14% are singletons. The receptors here all came from a human donor in good health.

This clonotype was picked up many times. The rearrangement joins TRBV12-3 or TRBV12-4 to TRBJ1-4, with TRBD1 as a possible D gene (5 bases). V gave up 4 bases and J gave up 8 bases, with 11 bases separating them. The CDR3 sequence is 13 residues long. CDR3 nucleotides: TGTGCCAGCAGTTGGACACTAAAAGAAAAACTGTTTTTT. Protein: CASSWTLKEKLFF.

This clonotype has just a few counts. This chain joins TRBV5-1 and TRBJ1-2, with 9 bases lining up with TRBD1. Germline V gene data show CDR1 as SGHRS and CDR2 as YFSETQ. The junction had 9 bases not matched to a gene; V was cut back by 4 bases and J by 5 bases. The CDR3 consists of 15 residues. The CDR3 sequence: CASSPGTGPGYGYTF. The DNA for the CDR3 is TGCGCCAGCAGCCCGGGGACAGGGCCCGGGTATGGCTACACCTTC.

This clonotype has only a few counts. The chain joins TRBV6-1 to TRBJ2-2; D call uncertain. This CDR3 is 13 amino acids long. Germline lookup yields CDR1 MNHNS and CDR2 SASEGT. V was trimmed by 2 bases and J by 5 bases, leaving 6 bases between them. The CDR3 loop reads CASSESATGELFF. Here the CDR3 DNA reads TGTGCCAGCAGTGAATCGGCAACCGGGGAGCTGTTTTTT.

This clonotype was seen repeatedly, ten times or more. The chain recombines TRBV20-1 with TRBJ2-2; D may be TRBD2 (6 bases). The CDR3 runs to 13 residues. Trimming removed 5 bases at V and 8 bases at J, with 15 bases between. CDR1 is DFQATT and CDR2 is SNEGSKA in the germline V gene (reference sequence). CDR3 residues: CSARGTFLGELFF. The CDR3 region has the DNA TGCAGTGCTCGAGGGACTTTCTTGGGGGAGCTGTTTTTT.

The chain links TRBV6-5 to TRBJ2-7, with 7 nucleotides matching TRBD1. Per germline, CDR1 MNHEY and CDR2 SVGAGI. The CDR3 is made up of 17 amino acids. Trimming removed 0 bases from V and 0 bases from J; junction bases left unmatched: 8. CDR3 amino acids: CASSYSPEGQDSYEQYF. For the CDR3, the DNA is TGTGCCAGCAGTTACTCGCCCGAAGGACAGGACTCCTACGAGCAGTACTTC.

The J gene is TRBJ1-5, the V gene TRBV29-1; D remains ambiguous. The CDR3 spans 14 residues. Between the trimmed V and J ends, which lost 4 bases and 3 bases, there was a span of 13 bases. CDR1 and CDR2 (germline): SQVTM, ANQGSEA. The CDR3 region has the DNA TGCAGCGTTGCGGGCGGGAGTAACAATCAGCCCCAGCATTTT. Translated, it gives CSVAGGSNNQPQHF.

In this sample, this clonotype turned up many times. V is TRBV5-4 and J is TRBJ2-1, with a weak D call TRBD2 (6 bases). The CDR3 is 13 residues long. Germline V gene sequence: CDR1 SGHNT, CDR2 YYREEE (reference sequence). The V end lost 3 bases, the J end lost 9 bases, and 13 bases lay between the germline ends. The CDR3 loop reads CASSSQRGSEQFF. The CDR3 DNA reads TGTGCCAGCAGCTCCCAACGGGGGAGTGAGCAGTTCTTC.

This clonotype was observed a handful of times. This may stem from a read error, because a much larger clone lies one nucleotide away. The chain couples TRBV6-2 or TRBV6-3 to TRBJ1-2; possibly TRBD1 for D (6 bases). Germline CDR1 MNHEY, CDR2 SVGEGT. There are 13 residues in the CDR3. The CDR3 bases are TGTGCCAGCATGTATACAGGGCACTATGGCTACAACTTC. It is translated as CASMYTGHYGYNF.

This clonotype was recorded many times. The chain carries TRBV5-1 and TRBJ2-7; TRBD2 aligns across 7 bases. The length of the CDR3 is 14 residues. Losses at the gene ends were 7 bases for V and 6 bases for J; bases not matched to a gene: 13. Looked up from germline, CDR1 is SGHRS and CDR2 is YFSETQ. In DNA, the CDR3 is TGCGCCAGCTTAAGTGACAGCGGGGTAGGCGAGCAGTACTTC. This encodes CASLSDSGVGEQYF. Drawing the rest from reference TRBV5-1 and TRBJ2-7, the complete variable domain is KAGVTQTPRYLIKTRGQQVTLSCSPISGHRSVSWYQQTPGQGLQFLFEYFSETQRNKGNFPGRFSGRQFSNSRSEMNVSTLELGDSALYLCASLSDSGVGEQYFGPGTRLTVT.

This clonotype was recorded at least ten times. V is TRBV6-2 or TRBV6-3 and J is TRBJ2-1; 13 nucleotides match TRBD2. The CDR3 consists of 19 residues. V was clipped by 2 bases and J by 5 bases; unmatched bases: 12. Germline V gene lookup returns CDR1 MNHEY and CDR2 SVGEGT. The CDR3 loop reads CASSYTSGRAFEFHNEQFF. The CDR3 DNA is TGTGCCAGCAGTTACACTAGCGGGAGGGCCTTTGAATTCCACAATGAGCAGTTCTTC.

This clonotype came up once. The genes are TRBV20-1 and TRBJ2-5; 8 nucleotides agree with TRBD1. Germline trimming cut 6 bases from V and 4 bases from J; bases unmatched to any gene: 4. CDR1 and CDR2 (germline): DFQATT, SNEGSKA (reference sequence). The CDR3 contains 12 residues. The CDR3, as DNA: TGCAGTGCCAGGACAGGGCCAGAGACCCAGTACTTC. Protein sequence: CSARTGPETQYF.

The chain has TRBV27 and TRBJ1-5; TRBD1 agrees at 9 bases. Germline V gives CDR1 MNHEY, CDR2 SMNVEV (reference sequence). This CDR3 contains 19 residues. V shed 1 base and J 3 bases; nucleotides not matched to a gene: 13. DNA of the CDR3: TGTGCCAGCAGTTTATGGGGGGTCCCGGACAGGGGCCTCAATCAGCCCCAGCATTTT. This encodes CASSLWGVPDRGLNQPQHF.

This clonotype was detected many times. V is TRBV10-3 and J is TRBJ2-3; D call uncertain. Germline V CDR1 and CDR2: ENHRY, SYGVKD. The V gene lost 11 bases and the J gene lost 4 bases, with 7 bases spanning the gap. The CDR3 extends over 10 amino acids. CDR3 nucleotide sequence: TGTGCCCATCTGGCAGATACGCAGTATTTT. This encodes CAHLADTQYF.

The rearrangement uses TRBV20-1 and TRBJ1-1; no definite D call. The CDR3 loop spans 14 amino acids. Germline V lookup: CDR1 DFQATT, CDR2 SNEGSKA (reference sequence). The ends were cut back, 5 bases at V and 4 bases at J, with 17 bases in the middle. CDR3 residues: CSALNPGLSTEAFF. Written as DNA, the CDR3 is TGCAGTGCTCTAAACCCTGGATTAAGCACTGAAGCTTTCTTT.

This clonotype occurred a few times. The V call is TRBV3-1, the J call TRBJ1-2; the D gene is possibly TRBD1 (6 bases). Germline CDR1 is LGHDT and CDR2 is YNNKEL (reference sequence). Trimming took off 8 bases at V and 2 bases at J, with 9 bases between the two ends. This CDR3 is 12 amino acids long. DNA of the CDR3: TGTGCCAGCGGAACAGGGAACTATGGCTACACCTTC. Amino acids: CASGTGNYGYTF.

In DNA form, the CDR3 reads TGTGCCAGCTCTGTGGGGGTGTCGGGGGGCTGGGGCAATCAGCCCCAGCATTTT. Residues: CASSVGVSGGWGNQPQHF. V and J are TRBV6-1 and TRBJ1-5, with D perhaps TRBD1 (6 bases). Germline CDR1 is MNHNS and CDR2 is SASEGT. This CDR3 is 18 amino acids long. V lost 8 bases and J lost 2, with 25 bases in between.

This clonotype was picked up many times. This sequence joins TRBV12-3 or TRBV12-4 and TRBJ2-7; tentatively, D is TRBD2 (6 bases). The CDR3 runs to 15 residues. The V gene lost 1 base and the J gene lost 2 bases, with 12 bases spanning the gap. CDR3 sequence (DNA): TGTGCCAGCAGTTTAGGGCTAGCGTCTACCTACGAGCAGTACTTC. Translation gives CASSLGLASTYEQYF.